These T cell receptor beta chains were read from a single sample in a study of T cells in Graves' hyperthyroidism and ophthalmopathy. TCRdb re-analysed the multiplex PCR reads in MiXCR, keeping a single row per CDR3 protein. Among under 250,000 distinct CDR3 sequences, approximately 25% were seen once, and the ten largest hold about 40%. Source material: blood. These TCRs come from a woman aged 40-49 years with Graves' ophthalmopathy. Each CDR3 is given with its conserved first and last residue. D genes are given only for firm matches. Not all rows give a size; the values are once, few, many and, for expanded clones, a class.

TRBV19,many,NA,TRBJ2-2,CASSIIATGSGELFF,TGTGCCAGTAGTATCATAGCCACAGGGTCTGGGGAGCTGTTTTTT
TRBV28,many,NA,TRBJ1-2,CASTLIRVGYGYTF,TGTGCCAGCACCCTAATCAGGGTGGGCTATGGCTACACCTTC
TRBV29-1,many,TRBD1,TRBJ1-2,CSVDQFGIDTGGPLYGYTF,TGCAGCGTCGACCAATTTGGGATAGATACAGGGGGACCCCTCTATGGCTACACCTTC
TRBV19,many,NA,TRBJ1-2,CASGSYGYTF,TGTGCCTCCGGGAGCTATGGCTACACCTTC
TRBV7-9,many,TRBD1,TRBJ2-7,CASSFIRDRTYEQYF,TGTGCCAGCAGCTTCATTCGGGACAGAACCTACGAGCAGTACTTC
TRBV11-2,many,NA,TRBJ1-2,CASQYTGTGAGYGYTF,TGTGCCAGCCAGTATACCGGGACCGGGGCAGGCTATGGCTACACCTTC
TRBV6-2/TRBV6-3,NA,NA,TRBJ1-3,CASSYATPGTAYSGNTIYF,TGTGCCAGCAGTTACGCCACTCCCGGGACGGCCTACTCTGGAAACACCATATATTTT
TRBV18,many,TRBD1,TRBJ1-5,CASSSDRGADQPQHF,TGTGCCAGCTCGTCCGACAGGGGCGCCGATCAGCCCCAGCATTTT
TRBV20-1,many,TRBD1,TRBJ2-7,CSPRQGINYEQYF,TGCAGTCCTAGACAGGGGATTAACTACGAGCAGTACTTC
TRBV6-2/TRBV6-3,NA,NA,TRBJ2-7,CASSYSSALDYEQYF,TGTGCCAGCAGTTACTCTTCCGCCCTAGACTACGAGCAGTACTTC
TRBV4-1,many,NA,TRBJ1-1,CASSQDHRSGAEAFF,TGCGCCAGCAGCCAAGATCACCGAAGTGGCGCTGAAGCTTTCTTT
TRBV2,many,TRBD2,TRBJ2-2,CASSPRTSGSGELFF,TGTGCCAGCAGTCCGCGGACTAGCGGTAGCGGGGAGCTGTTTTTT
TRBV29-1,many,NA,TRBJ2-5,CSVVPGVWEGQYF,TGCAGCGTTGTCCCAGGGGTCTGGGAAGGCCAGTACTTC
TRBV28,many,NA,TRBJ2-5,CASSLGPQPETQYF,TGTGCCAGCAGTTTGGGGCCCCAACCAGAGACCCAGTACTTC
TRBV19,many,TRBD1,TRBJ1-5,CASSIGDRDNQPQHF,TGTGCCAGTAGTATAGGGGACAGGGACAATCAGCCCCAGCATTTT
TRBV29-1,few,NA,TRBJ2-1,CSVTGFSYNEQFF,TGCAGCGTTACGGGATTCTCCTACAATGAGCAGTTCTTC
TRBV25-1,many,TRBD1,TRBJ2-5,CASSESVGTGSSETQYF,TGTGCCAGCAGTGAATCGGTGGGGACAGGGTCATCGGAGACCCAGTACTTC
TRBV25-1,NA,TRBD1,TRBJ1-2,CASSEGTGNPYGYTF,TGTGCCAGCAGTGAAGGGACAGGCAATCCCTATGGCTACACCTTC
TRBV28,NA,TRBD2,TRBJ2-7,CASRAGEVFEQYF,TGTGCCAGCAGAGCGGGAGAGGTTTTCGAGCAGTACTTC
TRBV7-8,many,NA,TRBJ2-7,CASSLVRGGYEQYF,TGTGCCAGCAGCTTAGTCAGAGGGGGCTACGAGCAGTACTTC